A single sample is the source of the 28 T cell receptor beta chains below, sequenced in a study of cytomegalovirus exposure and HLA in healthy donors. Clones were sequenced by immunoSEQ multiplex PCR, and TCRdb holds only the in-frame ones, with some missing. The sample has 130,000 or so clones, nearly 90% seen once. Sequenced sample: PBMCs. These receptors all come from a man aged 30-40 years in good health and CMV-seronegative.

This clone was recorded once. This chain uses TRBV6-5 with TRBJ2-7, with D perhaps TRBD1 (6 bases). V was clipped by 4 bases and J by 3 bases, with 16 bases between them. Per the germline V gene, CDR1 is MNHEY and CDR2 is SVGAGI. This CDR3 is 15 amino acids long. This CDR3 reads CASSSSDSPVYEQYF. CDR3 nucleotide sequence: TGTGCCAGCAGTTCCTCGGACAGTCCCGTCTACGAGCAGTACTTC.

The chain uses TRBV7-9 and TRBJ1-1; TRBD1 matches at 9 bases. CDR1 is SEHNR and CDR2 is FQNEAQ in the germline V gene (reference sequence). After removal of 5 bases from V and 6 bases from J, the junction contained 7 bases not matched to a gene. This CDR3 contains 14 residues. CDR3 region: CASSPRTGVPEAFF. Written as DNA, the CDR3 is TGTGCCAGCAGCCCCCGGACAGGGGTTCCTGAAGCTTTCTTT.

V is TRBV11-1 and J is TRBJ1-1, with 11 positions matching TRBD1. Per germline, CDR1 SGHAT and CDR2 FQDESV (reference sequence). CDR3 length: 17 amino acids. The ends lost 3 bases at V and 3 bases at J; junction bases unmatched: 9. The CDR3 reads CASSLGTGGFWDTEAFF. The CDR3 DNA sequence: TGTGCCAGCAGCTTGGGGACAGGGGGATTTTGGGACACTGAAGCTTTCTTT.

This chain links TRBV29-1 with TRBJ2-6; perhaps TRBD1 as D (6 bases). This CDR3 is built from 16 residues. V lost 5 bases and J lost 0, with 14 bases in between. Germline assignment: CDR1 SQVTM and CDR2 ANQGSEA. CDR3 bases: TGCAGCGTTTTTTACAGGGTACTCTCTGGGGCCAACGTCCTGACTTTC. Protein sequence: CSVFYRVLSGANVLTF. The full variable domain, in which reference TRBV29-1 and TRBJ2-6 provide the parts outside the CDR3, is SAVISQKPSRDICQRGTSLTIQCQVDSQVTMMFWYRQQPGQSLTLIATANQGSEATYESGFVIDKFPISRPNLTFSTLTVSNMSPEDSSIYLCSVFYRVLSGANVLTFGAGSRLTVL.

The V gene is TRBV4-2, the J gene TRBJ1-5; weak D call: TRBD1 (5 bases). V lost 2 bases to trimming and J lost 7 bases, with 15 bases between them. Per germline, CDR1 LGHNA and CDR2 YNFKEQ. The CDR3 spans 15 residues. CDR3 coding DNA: TGTGCCAGCAGCCAAACGGCGGGGGGATGGCAGCCCCAGCATTTT. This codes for CASSQTAGGWQPQHF.

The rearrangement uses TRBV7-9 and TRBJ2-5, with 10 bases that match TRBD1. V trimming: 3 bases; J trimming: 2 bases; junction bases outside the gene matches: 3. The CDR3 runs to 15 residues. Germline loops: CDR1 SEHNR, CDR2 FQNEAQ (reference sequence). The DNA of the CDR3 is TGTGCCAGCAGCTTTTCGGGACAGGGGCAAGAGACCCAGTACTTC. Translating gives CASSFSGQGQETQYF.

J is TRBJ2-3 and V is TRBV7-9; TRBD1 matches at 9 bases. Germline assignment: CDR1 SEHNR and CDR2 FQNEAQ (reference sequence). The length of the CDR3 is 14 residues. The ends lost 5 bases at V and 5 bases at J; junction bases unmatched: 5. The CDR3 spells CASSLNRGQDTQYF. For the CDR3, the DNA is TGTGCCAGCAGCCTAAACAGGGGGCAAGATACGCAGTATTTT.

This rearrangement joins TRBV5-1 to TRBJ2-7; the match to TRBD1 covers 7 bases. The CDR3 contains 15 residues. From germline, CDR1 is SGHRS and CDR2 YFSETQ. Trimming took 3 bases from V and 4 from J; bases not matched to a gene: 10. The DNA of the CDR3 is TGCGCCAGCAGCTCCGTTCCGGGACAGACATACGAGCAGTACTTC. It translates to CASSSVPGQTYEQYF.

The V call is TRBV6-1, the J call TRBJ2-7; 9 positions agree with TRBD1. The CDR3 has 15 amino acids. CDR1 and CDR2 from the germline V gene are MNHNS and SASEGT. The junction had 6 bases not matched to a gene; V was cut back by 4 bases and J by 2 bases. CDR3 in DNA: TGTGCCAGCAGTGTAGTGGGACAGGGACCCTACGAGCAGTACTTC. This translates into CASSVVGQGPYEQYF.

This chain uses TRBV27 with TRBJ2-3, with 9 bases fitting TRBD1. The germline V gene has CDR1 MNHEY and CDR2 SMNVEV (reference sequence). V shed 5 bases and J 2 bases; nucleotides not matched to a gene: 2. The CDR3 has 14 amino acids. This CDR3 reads CASSRDRDTDTQYF. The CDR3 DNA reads TGTGCCAGCAGTAGGGACAGGGACACAGATACGCAGTATTTT.

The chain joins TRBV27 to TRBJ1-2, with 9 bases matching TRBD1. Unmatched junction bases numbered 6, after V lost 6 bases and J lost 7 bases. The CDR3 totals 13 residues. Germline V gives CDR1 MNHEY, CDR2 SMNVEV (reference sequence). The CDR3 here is CASSRNRGLGYTF. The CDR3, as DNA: TGTGCCAGCAGCAGAAACAGGGGGCTTGGCTACACCTTC.

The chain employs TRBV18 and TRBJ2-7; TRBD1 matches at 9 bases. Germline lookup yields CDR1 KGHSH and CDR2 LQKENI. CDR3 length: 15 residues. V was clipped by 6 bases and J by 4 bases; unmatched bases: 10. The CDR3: CASSHLGDRAYEQYF. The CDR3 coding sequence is TGTGCCAGCTCCCATTTGGGGGACAGGGCGTACGAGCAGTACTTC. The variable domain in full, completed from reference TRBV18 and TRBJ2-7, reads NAGVMQNPRHLVRRRGQEARLRCSPMKGHSHVYWYRQLPEEGLKFMVYLQKENIIDESGMPKERFSAEFPKEGPSILRIQQVVRGDSAAYFCASSHLGDRAYEQYFGPGTRLTVT.

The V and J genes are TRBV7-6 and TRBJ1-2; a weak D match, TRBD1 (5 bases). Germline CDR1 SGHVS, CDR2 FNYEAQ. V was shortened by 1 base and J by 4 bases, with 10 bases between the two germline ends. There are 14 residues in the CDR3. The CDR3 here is CASSLEEGTYGYTF. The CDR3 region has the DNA TGTGCCAGCAGCTTAGAGGAGGGGACCTATGGCTACACCTTC.

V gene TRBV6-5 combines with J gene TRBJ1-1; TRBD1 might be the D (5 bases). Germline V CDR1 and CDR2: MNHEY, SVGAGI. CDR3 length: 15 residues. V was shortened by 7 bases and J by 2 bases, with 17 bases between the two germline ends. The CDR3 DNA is TGTGCCAGCAAAAGAACGGGGGGGAGCAACACTGAAGCTTTCTTT. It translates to CASKRTGGSNTEAFF.

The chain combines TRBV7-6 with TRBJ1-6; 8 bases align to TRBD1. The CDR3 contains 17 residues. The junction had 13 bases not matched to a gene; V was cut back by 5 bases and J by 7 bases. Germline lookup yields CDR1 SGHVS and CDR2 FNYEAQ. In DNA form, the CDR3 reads TGTGCCAGCAGCCCGCGCACTAGACAGGGGAACAATTCACCCCTCCACTTT. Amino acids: CASSPRTRQGNNSPLHF. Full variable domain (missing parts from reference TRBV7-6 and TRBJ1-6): GAGVSQSPRYKVTKRGQDVALRCDPISGHVSLYWYRQALGQGPEFLTYFNYEAQQDKSGLPNDRFSAERPEGSISTLTIQRTEQRDSAMYRCASSPRTRQGNNSPLHFGNGTRLTVT.

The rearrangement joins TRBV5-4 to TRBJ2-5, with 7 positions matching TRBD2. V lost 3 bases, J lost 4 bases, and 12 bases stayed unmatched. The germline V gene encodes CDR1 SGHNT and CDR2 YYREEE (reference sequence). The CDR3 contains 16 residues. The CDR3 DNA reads TGTGCCAGCAGCTCCCGGGGACTATCCAACCCAGAGACCCAGTACTTC. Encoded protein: CASSSRGLSNPETQYF.

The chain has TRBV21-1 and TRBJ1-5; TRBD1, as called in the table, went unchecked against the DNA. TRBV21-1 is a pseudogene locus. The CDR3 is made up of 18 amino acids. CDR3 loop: CASSKGVRQVNENQPQHF. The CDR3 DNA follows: TGTGCCAGCAGCAAAGGGGTAAGGCAGGTCAATGAGAATCAGCCCCAGCATTTT.

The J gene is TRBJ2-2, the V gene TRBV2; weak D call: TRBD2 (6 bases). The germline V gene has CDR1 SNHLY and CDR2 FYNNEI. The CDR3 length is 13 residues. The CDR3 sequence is CATRRGNTGELFF. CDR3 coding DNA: TGTGCTACTAGGCGGGGTAACACCGGGGAGCTGTTTTTT.

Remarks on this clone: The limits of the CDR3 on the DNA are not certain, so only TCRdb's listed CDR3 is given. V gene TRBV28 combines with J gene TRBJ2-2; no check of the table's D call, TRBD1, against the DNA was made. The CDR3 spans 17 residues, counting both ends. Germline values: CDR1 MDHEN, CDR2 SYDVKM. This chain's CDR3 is CASSFRTANLRAGELFF.

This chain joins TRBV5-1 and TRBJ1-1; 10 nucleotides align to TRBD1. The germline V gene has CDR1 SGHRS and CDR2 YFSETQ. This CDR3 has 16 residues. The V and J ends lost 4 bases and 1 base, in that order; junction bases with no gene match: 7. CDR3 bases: TGCGCCAGCAGCCGGGGACAGGGGACTGGGAACACTGAAGCTTTCTTT. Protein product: CASSRGQGTGNTEAFF.

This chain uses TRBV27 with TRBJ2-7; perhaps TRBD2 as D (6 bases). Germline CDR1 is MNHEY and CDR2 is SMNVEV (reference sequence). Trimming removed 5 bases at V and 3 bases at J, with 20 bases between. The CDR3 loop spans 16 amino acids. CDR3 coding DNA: TGTGCCAGCAGTCCCCTGGAGGGTTTTAGCGTCTACGAGCAGTACTTC. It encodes CASSPLEGFSVYEQYF.

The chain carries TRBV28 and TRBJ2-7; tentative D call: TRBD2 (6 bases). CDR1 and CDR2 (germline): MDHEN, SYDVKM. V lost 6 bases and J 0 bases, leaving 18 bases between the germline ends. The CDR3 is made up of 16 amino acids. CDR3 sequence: CASRHTGTGSSYEQYF. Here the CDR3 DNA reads TGTGCCAGCAGACACACCGGGACTGGCAGCTCCTACGAGCAGTACTTC. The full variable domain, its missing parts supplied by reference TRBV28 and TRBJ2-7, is DVKVTQSSRYLVKRTGEKVFLECVQDMDHENMFWYRQDPGLGLRLIYFSYDVKMKEKGDIPEGYSVSREKKERFSLILESASTNQTSMYLCASRHTGTGSSYEQYFGPGTRLTVT.

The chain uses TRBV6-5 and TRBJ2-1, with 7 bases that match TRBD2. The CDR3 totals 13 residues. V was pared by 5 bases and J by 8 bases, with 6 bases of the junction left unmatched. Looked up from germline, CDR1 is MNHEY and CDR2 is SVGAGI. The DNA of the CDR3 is TGTGCCAGCAGTATCCTAGCGGCCGATGAGCAGTTCTTC. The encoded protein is CASSILAADEQFF.

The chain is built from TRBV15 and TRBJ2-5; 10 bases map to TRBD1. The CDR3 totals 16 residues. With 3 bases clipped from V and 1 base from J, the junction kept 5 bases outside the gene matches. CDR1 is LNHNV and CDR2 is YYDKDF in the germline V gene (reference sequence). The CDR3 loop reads CATSRGQGFGQETQYF. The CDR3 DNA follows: TGTGCCACCAGCAGGGGACAGGGGTTCGGCCAAGAGACCCAGTACTTC.

In DNA, the CDR3 is TGTGCCAGCGGACGGACAGGGCGTAGCACAGATACGCAGTATTTT. This gives the protein CASGRTGRSTDTQYF. V and J are TRBV27 and TRBJ2-3; TRBD1 aligns across 8 bases. In germline, CDR1 is MNHEY, CDR2 SMNVEV (reference sequence). The CDR3 covers 15 residues. V dropped 8 bases and J dropped 0; count of bases not matched to a gene: 7.

CDR3 loop: CASSLLPGDSGANVLTF. CDR3 coding DNA: TGTGCCAGCAGCTTATTGCCGGGGGACTCTGGGGCCAACGTCCTGACTTTC. The J gene is TRBJ2-6, the V gene TRBV7-8, with D possibly matching TRBD2 (6 bases). The CDR3 is 17 residues long. The germline V gene has CDR1 SGHVS and CDR2 FQNEAQ. V was shortened by 2 bases and J by 0 bases, with 11 bases between the two germline ends.

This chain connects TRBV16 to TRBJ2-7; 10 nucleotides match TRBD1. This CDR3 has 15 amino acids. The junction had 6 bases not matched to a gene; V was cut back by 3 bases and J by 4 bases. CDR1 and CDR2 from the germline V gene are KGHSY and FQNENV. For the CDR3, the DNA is TGTGCCAGCAGCCAGGAAGGACAGGGGGGATACGAGCAGTACTTC. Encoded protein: CASSQEGQGGYEQYF. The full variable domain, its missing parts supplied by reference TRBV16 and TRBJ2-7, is GEEVAQTPKHLVRGEGQKAKLYCAPIKGHSYVFWYQQVLKNEFKFLISFQNENVFDETGMPKERFSAKCLPNSPCSLEIQATKLEDSAVYFCASSQEGQGGYEQYFGPGTRLTVT.

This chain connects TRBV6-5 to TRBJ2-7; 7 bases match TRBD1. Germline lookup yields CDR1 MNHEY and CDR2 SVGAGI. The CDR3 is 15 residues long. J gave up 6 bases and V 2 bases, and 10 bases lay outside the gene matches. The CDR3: CASSYPKGAVSEQYF. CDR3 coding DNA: TGTGCCAGCAGTTACCCTAAGGGGGCTGTTAGCGAGCAGTACTTC.